This note documents a single T cell receptor (beta chain) sequence. What it binds is unknown. TCRdb's copy holds only in-frame clones and misses some; the assay was immunoSEQ multiplex PCR. Of some 100,000 clones detected, more than 75% appear once; the ten largest clones hold roughly 5.3%. V trimming: 8 bases; J trimming: 2 bases; junction bases outside the gene matches: 6. The germline V gene encodes CDR1 MNHNY and CDR2 SVGAGI (reference sequence). CDR3 length equals 13 residues. This sample stems from a study of cytomegalovirus exposure and HLA in healthy donors. Regarding the study as a whole: Clusters of TCRs from the first cohort tended to co-occur in the 110 or so validation repertoires (as a later analysis found). It was confirmed in vitro that a few of the CMV-associated chains were specific for CMV antigens. Using the classifier, cytomegalovirus status was reportedly diagnosed with high specificity and sensitivity.

The donors were part of the validation cohort, which consisted of roughly 110 subjects and was separate from the first cohort of 666 subjects. The clonotype comes from a man between 18 and 35 years old in good health and CMV-seronegative. The material sequenced was PBMCs. The V gene is TRBV6-6, the J gene TRBJ2-7; 7 bases are a match to TRBD1. The CDR3 sequence: CASVRGTAYEQYF. The CDR3 region has the DNA TGTGCCAGCGTTAGGGGGACAGCCTACGAGCAGTACTTC.